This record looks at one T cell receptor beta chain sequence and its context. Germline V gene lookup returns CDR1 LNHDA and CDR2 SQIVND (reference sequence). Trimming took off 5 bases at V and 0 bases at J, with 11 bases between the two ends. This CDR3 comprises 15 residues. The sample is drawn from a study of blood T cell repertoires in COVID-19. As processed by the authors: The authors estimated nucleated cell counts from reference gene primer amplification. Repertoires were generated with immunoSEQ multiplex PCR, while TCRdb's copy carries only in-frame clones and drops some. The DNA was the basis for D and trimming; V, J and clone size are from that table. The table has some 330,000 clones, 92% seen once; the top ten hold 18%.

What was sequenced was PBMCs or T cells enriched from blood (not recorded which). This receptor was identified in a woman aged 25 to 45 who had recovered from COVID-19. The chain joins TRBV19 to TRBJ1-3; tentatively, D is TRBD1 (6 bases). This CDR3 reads CASSPDRSSGNTIYF. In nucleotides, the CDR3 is TGTGCCAGTAGTCCGGACAGAAGCTCTGGAAACACCATATATTTT.